This T cell receptor beta chain was sequenced during a study of shared clonotypes between healthy human individuals. For the study at large: Samples came from a couple of female and three male donors aged 18 to 49.

The deep-level immunoSEQ assay was used. Measured with immunoSEQ multiplex PCR; TCRdb has only the in-frame clones, and not every one. The data contain 550,000 to 650,000 clones, approximately 96% of them seen just once; the ten biggest clones take up approximately 0.12%. Naive CD8 cells were CD45RO-negative, positively selected for CCR7, excluding terminally differentiated effector memory CD45RA+ cells. CDR1 and CDR2 (germline): SNHLY, FYNNEI. V was pared by 4 bases and J by 4 bases, with 13 bases between. The CDR3 runs to 15 residues. The source is a woman aged 25 to 45 in good health. The sequenced sample consisted of naive CD8+ T cells sorted from blood. The chain couples TRBV2 to TRBJ1-4; D is possibly TRBD1 (6 bases). This chain's CDR3 is CASSVTRGINEKLFF. In DNA form, the CDR3 reads TGTGCCAGCAGTGTAACCAGGGGTATTAATGAAAAACTGTTTTTT.